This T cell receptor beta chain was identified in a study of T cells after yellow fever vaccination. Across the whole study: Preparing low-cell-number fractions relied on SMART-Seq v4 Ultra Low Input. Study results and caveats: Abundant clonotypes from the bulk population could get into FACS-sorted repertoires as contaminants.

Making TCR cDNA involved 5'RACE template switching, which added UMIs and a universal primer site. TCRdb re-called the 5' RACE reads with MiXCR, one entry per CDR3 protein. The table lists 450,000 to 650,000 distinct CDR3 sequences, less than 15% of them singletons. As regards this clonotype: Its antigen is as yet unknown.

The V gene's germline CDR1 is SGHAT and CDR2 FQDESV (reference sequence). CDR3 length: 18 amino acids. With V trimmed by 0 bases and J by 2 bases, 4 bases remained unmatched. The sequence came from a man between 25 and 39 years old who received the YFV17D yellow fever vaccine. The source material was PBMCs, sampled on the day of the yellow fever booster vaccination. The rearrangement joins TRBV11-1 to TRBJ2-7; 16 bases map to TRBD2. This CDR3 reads CASSLAGTSGRVTYEQYF. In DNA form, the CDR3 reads TGTGCCAGCAGCTTAGCCGGGACTAGCGGGAGGGTGACCTACGAGCAGTACTTC. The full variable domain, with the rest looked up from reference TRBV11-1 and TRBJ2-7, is EAEVAQSPRYKITEKSQAVAFWCDPISGHATLYWYRQILGQGPELLVQFQDESVVDDSQLPKDRFSAERLKGVDSTLKIQPAELGDSAMYLCASSLAGTSGRVTYEQYFGPGTRLTVT.